These T cell receptor beta chains were read from a single sample in a study of shared clonotypes between healthy human individuals. Data came from immunoSEQ multiplex PCR; TCRdb stores just in-frame clones and leaves some out. The repertoire holds roughly 890,000 clones, with about 91% as singletons. What was sequenced was naive CD8+ T cells sorted from blood. These receptors were collected from a man younger than 45 in good health. CDR3s leave out the opening cysteine and the closing phenylalanine or tryptophan. Each record gives: J gene, V gene, CDR3 protein.

J gene: TRBJ1-5; V gene: TRBV27; CDR3 protein: ASSLWGAGSNQPQH
J gene: TRBJ2-1; V gene: TRBV2; CDR3 protein: ASSEIEQSVNEQF
J gene: TRBJ2-3; V gene: TRBV6-4; CDR3 protein: ASSETEADTQY
J gene: TRBJ2-1; V gene: TRBV4-3; CDR3 protein: ASSQDGRAYNEQF
J gene: TRBJ2-7; V gene: TRBV6-1; CDR3 protein: ATTDREGRGYEQY
J gene: TRBJ2-7; V gene: TRBV7-9; CDR3 protein: ASSLAQGRSYEQY
J gene: TRBJ2-1; V gene: TRBV19; CDR3 protein: ASSIGGLAVGEQF
J gene: TRBJ1-2; V gene: TRBV28; CDR3 protein: ASSLFFGEDGYT
J gene: TRBJ2-4; V gene: TRBV5-6; CDR3 protein: ASSLAQNIQY
J gene: TRBJ2-1; V gene: TRBV28; CDR3 protein: ASSLRLGSPNEQF
J gene: TRBJ1-1; V gene: TRBV28; CDR3 protein: ASSFRGRTEAF
J gene: TRBJ1-2; V gene: TRBV4-1; CDR3 protein: ASSQRQGALGGYT
J gene: TRBJ2-5; V gene: TRBV11-2; CDR3 protein: ASSKYPGFQETQY
J gene: TRBJ2-7; V gene: TRBV10-3; CDR3 protein: AISVGYEQY
J gene: TRBJ2-7; V gene: TRBV11-2; CDR3 protein: ASSYLGGAGPPEQY
J gene: TRBJ2-3; V gene: TRBV29-1; CDR3 protein: SVDGSSGHPSTDTQY
J gene: TRBJ2-7; V gene: TRBV14; CDR3 protein: ASSLWRTDEQY
J gene: TRBJ1-5; V gene: TRBV30; CDR3 protein: AWSPGTAGNQPQH
J gene: TRBJ2-5; V gene: TRBV19; CDR3 protein: ASSIRAGGPWETQY
J gene: TRBJ2-4; V gene: TRBV7-2; CDR3 protein: ASSLTTSGSFGY
J gene: TRBJ1-1; V gene: TRBV6-1; CDR3 protein: ASSGGFVMNTEAF
J gene: TRBJ1-4; V gene: TRBV4-3; CDR3 protein: ASSQVGTSTNEKLF
J gene: TRBJ2-1; V gene: TRBV27; CDR3 protein: ASSVAGTAYNEQF
J gene: TRBJ2-7; V gene: TRBV7-9; CDR3 protein: ASSSGSHEQY
J gene: TRBJ2-7; V gene: TRBV5-6; CDR3 protein: ASSLAGLSYEQY
J gene: TRBJ2-7; V gene: TRBV27; CDR3 protein: ASSLSRQGVYEQY
J gene: TRBJ2-2; V gene: TRBV7-2; CDR3 protein: ASSLVGRKAGTGELF
J gene: TRBJ2-1; V gene: TRBV28; CDR3 protein: AMKTGGDHNEQF
J gene: TRBJ1-1; V gene: TRBV6-1; CDR3 protein: ASSEDRATEAF
J gene: TRBJ1-1; V gene: TRBV7-9; CDR3 protein: ASSQLPVGYTEAF
J gene: TRBJ1-4; V gene: TRBV4-3; CDR3 protein: ASSPFGGSTNEKLF
J gene: TRBJ2-7; V gene: TRBV27; CDR3 protein: ASSVSSFLWDSSYEQY
J gene: TRBJ1-1; V gene: TRBV4-1; CDR3 protein: ASSQVTGDTEAF
J gene: TRBJ2-7; V gene: TRBV6-1; CDR3 protein: ASSDRVGGNYEQY
J gene: TRBJ2-5; V gene: TRBV11-3; CDR3 protein: ASSLGPSRRREETQY
J gene: TRBJ2-2; V gene: TRBV5-4; CDR3 protein: ASSPPGQGQTGELF
J gene: TRBJ1-5; V gene: TRBV19; CDR3 protein: ASSTRTGNQPQH
J gene: TRBJ2-3; V gene: TRBV29-1; CDR3 protein: SVGTITDTQY
J gene: TRBJ2-7; V gene: TRBV5-4; CDR3 protein: ASSLLAGGPYEQY
J gene: TRBJ2-7; V gene: TRBV6-5; CDR3 protein: ASSYPGSYEQY
J gene: TRBJ2-1; V gene: TRBV29-1; CDR3 protein: SVEDPTSGVDNEQF
J gene: TRBJ2-7; V gene: TRBV19; CDR3 protein: ASSSRLAGVYEQY
J gene: TRBJ1-1; V gene: TRBV7-8; CDR3 protein: ASSLLGMNTEAF
J gene: TRBJ2-7; V gene: TRBV11-2; CDR3 protein: ASSLGGLGVYEQY